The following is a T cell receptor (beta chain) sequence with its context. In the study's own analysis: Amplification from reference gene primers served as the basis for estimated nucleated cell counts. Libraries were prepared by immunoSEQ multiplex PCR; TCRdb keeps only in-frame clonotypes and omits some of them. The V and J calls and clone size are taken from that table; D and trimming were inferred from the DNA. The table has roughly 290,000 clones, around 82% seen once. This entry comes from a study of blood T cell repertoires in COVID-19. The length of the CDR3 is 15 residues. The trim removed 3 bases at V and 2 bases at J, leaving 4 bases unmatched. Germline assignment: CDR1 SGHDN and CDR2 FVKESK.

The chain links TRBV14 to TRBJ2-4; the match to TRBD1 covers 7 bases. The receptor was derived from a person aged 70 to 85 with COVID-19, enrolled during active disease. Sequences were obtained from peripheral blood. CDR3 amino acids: CASSQNRGTKNIQYF. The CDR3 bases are TGTGCCAGCAGCCAGAACAGGGGAACCAAAAACATTCAGTACTTC.